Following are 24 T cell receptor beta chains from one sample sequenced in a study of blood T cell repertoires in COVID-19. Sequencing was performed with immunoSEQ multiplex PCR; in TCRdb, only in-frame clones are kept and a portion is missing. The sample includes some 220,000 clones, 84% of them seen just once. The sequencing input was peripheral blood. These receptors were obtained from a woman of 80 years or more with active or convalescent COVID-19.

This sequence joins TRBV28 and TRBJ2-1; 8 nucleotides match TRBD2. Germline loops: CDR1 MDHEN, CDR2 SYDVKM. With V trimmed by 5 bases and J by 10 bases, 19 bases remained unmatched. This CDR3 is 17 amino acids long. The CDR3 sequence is CASSPELGTRRPGEQFF. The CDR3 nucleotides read TGTGCCAGCAGTCCCGAACTGGGGACTAGACGCCCTGGAGAGCAGTTCTTC.

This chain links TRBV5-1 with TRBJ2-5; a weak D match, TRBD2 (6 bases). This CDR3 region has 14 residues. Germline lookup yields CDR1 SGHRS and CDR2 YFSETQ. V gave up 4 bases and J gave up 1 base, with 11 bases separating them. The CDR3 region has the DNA TGCGCCAGCAGCCGAGGTAGCGGCCAAGAGACCCAGTACTTC. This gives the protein CASSRGSGQETQYF.

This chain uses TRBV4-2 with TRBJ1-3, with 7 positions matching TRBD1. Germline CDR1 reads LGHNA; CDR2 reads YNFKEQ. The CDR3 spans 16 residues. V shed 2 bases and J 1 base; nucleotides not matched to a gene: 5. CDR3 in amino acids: CASSQQGVRSGNTIYF. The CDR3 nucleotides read TGTGCCAGCAGCCAACAGGGGGTACGATCTGGAAACACCATATATTTT.

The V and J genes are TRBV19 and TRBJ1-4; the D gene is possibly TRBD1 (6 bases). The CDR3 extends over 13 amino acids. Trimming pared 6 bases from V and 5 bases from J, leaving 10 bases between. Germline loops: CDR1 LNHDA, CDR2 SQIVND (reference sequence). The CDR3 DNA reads TGTGCCAGTAGCAAGGACAGAAATGAAAAACTGTTTTTT. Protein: CASSKDRNEKLFF.

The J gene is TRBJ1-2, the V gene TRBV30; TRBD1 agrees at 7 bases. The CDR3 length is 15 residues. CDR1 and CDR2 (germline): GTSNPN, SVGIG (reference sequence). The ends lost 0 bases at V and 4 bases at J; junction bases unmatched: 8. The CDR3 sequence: CAWSVGGQNTYGYTF. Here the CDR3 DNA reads TGTGCCTGGAGTGTAGGGGGACAGAATACCTATGGCTACACCTTC.

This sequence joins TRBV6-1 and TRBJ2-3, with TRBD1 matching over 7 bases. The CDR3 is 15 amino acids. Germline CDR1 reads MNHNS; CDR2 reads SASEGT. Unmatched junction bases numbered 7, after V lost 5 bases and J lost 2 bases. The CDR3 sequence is CASSLTGTVTDTQYF. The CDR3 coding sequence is TGTGCCAGCAGTCTTACCGGGACAGTCACAGATACGCAGTATTTT.

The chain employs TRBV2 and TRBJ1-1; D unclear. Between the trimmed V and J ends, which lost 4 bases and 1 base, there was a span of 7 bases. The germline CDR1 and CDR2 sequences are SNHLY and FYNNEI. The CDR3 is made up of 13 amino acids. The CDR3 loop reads CASSGEGNTEAFF. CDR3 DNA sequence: TGTGCCAGCAGTGGGGAGGGGAACACTGAAGCTTTCTTT.

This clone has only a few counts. This CDR3 reads CASSQDFNSGYNEQFF. DNA for the CDR3: TGTGCCAGCAGCCAAGATTTTAATAGCGGCTACAATGAGCAGTTCTTC. The rearrangement uses TRBV4-2 and TRBJ2-1; the D gene is possibly TRBD2 (6 bases). The V end lost 0 bases, the J end lost 3 bases, and 12 bases lay between the germline ends. The CDR3 consists of 16 residues. CDR1 LGHNA and CDR2 YNFKEQ come from the germline V gene.

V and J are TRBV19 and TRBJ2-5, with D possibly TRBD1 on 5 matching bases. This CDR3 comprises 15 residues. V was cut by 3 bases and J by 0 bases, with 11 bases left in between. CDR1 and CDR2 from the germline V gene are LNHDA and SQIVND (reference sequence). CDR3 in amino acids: CASSMGRAYQETQYF. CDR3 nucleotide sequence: TGTGCCAGTAGTATGGGCAGGGCCTACCAAGAGACCCAGTACTTC.

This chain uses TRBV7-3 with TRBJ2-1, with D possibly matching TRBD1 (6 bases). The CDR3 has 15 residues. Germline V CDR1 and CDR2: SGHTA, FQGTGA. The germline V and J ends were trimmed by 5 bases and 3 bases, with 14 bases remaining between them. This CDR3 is CASSKQGGGYNEQFF. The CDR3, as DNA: TGTGCCAGCAGCAAACAGGGTGGAGGCTACAATGAGCAGTTCTTC.

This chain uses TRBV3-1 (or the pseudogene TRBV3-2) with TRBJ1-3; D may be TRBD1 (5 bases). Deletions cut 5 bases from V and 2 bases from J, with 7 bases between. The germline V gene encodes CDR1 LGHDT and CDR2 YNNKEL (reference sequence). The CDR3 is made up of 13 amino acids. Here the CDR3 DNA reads TGTGCCAGCAGCTCAGGGCCTGGAAACACCATATATTTT. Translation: CASSSGPGNTIYF.

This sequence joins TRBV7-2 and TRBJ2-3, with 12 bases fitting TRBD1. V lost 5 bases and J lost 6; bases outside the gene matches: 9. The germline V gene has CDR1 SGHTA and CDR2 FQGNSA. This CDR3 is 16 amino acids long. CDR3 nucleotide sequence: TGTGCCAGCAGCGCTAAGGGACAGGGGGCCAGGGATACGCAGTATTTT. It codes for CASSAKGQGARDTQYF.

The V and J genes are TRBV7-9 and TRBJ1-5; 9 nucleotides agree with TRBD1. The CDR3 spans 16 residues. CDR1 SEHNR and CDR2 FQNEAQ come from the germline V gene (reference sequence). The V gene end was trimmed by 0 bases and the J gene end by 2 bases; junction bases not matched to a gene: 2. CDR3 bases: TGTGCCAGCAGCTTAGCACAGGGGGCTGGCAATCAGCCCCAGCATTTT. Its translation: CASSLAQGAGNQPQHF.

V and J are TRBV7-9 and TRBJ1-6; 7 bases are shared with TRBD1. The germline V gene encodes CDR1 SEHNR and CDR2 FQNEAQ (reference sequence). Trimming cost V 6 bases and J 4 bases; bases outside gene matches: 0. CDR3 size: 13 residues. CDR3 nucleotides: TGTGCCAGCAGGGGACAGTATAATTCACCCCTCCACTTT. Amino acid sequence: CASRGQYNSPLHF.

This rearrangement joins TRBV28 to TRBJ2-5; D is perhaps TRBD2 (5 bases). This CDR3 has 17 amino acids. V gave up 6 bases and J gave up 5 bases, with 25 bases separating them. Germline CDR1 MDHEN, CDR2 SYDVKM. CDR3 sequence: CASRINRGAKGRETQYF. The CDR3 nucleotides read TGTGCCAGCAGAATCAATCGGGGAGCAAAGGGCCGGGAGACCCAGTACTTC.

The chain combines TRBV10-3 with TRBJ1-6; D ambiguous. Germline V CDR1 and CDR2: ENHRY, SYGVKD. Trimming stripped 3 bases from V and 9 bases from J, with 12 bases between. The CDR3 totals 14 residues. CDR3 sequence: CAISEQKEGSPLHF. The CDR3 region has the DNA TGTGCCATCAGTGAACAGAAAGAGGGTTCACCCCTCCACTTT.

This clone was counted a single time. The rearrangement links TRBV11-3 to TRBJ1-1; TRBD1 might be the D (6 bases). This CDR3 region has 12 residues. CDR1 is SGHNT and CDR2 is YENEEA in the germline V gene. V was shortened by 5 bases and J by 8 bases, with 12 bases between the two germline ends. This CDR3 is CASSRTAGEAFF. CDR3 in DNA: TGTGCCAGCAGCCGGACAGCAGGCGAAGCTTTCTTT.

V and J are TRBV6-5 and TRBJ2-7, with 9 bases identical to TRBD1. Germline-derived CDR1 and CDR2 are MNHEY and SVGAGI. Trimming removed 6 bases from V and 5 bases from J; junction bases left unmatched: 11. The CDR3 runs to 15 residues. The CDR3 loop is CASRRGPGTGNEQYF. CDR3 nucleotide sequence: TGTGCCAGCAGGCGTGGGCCCGGGACAGGGAACGAGCAGTACTTC.

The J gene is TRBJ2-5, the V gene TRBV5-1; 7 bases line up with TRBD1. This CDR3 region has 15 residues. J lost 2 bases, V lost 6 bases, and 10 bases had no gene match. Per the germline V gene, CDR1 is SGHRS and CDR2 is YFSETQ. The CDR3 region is CASISAPGQQETQYF. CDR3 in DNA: TGCGCCAGCATATCTGCTCCGGGACAGCAAGAGACCCAGTACTTC.

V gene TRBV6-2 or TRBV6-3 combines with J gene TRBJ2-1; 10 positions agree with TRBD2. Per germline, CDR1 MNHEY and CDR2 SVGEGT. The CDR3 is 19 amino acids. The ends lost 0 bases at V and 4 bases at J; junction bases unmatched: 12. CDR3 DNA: TGTGCCAGCAGTTACTCCCCCTATGAGCAGCGGGAGGGGTACAATGAGCAGTTCTTC. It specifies CASSYSPYEQREGYNEQFF.

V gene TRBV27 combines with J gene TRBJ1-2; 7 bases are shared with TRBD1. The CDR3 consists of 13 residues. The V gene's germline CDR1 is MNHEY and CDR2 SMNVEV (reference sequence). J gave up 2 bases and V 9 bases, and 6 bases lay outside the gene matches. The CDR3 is CASKTGKNYGYTF. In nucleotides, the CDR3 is TGTGCCAGTAAGACAGGGAAGAACTATGGCTACACCTTC.

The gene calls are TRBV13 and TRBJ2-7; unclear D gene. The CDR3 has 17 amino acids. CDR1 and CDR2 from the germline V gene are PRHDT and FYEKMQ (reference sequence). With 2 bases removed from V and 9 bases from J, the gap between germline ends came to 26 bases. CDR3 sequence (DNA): TGTGCCAGCAGCTTAAATTTGTCCCCGGTCACGTCCTTCGGGCAGTACTTC. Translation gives CASSLNLSPVTSFGQYF.

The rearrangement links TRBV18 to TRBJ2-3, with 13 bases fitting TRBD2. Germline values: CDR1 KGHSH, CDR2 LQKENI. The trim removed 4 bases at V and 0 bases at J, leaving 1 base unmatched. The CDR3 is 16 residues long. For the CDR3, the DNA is TGTGCCAGCTCACGACTAGCGGGGGGAAGCACAGATACGCAGTATTTT. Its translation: CASSRLAGGSTDTQYF. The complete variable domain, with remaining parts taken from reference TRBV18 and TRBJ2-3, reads NAGVMQNPRHLVRRRGQEARLRCSPMKGHSHVYWYRQLPEEGLKFMVYLQKENIIDESGMPKERFSAEFPKEGPSILRIQQVVRGDSAAYFCASSRLAGGSTDTQYFGPGTRLTVL.

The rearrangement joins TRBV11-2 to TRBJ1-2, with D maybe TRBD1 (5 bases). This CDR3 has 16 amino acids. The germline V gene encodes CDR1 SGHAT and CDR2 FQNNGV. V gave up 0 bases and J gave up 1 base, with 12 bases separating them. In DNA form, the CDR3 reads TGTGCCAGCAGCTTAGAGACGGGACTGATTAACTATGGCTACACCTTC. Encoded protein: CASSLETGLINYGYTF.